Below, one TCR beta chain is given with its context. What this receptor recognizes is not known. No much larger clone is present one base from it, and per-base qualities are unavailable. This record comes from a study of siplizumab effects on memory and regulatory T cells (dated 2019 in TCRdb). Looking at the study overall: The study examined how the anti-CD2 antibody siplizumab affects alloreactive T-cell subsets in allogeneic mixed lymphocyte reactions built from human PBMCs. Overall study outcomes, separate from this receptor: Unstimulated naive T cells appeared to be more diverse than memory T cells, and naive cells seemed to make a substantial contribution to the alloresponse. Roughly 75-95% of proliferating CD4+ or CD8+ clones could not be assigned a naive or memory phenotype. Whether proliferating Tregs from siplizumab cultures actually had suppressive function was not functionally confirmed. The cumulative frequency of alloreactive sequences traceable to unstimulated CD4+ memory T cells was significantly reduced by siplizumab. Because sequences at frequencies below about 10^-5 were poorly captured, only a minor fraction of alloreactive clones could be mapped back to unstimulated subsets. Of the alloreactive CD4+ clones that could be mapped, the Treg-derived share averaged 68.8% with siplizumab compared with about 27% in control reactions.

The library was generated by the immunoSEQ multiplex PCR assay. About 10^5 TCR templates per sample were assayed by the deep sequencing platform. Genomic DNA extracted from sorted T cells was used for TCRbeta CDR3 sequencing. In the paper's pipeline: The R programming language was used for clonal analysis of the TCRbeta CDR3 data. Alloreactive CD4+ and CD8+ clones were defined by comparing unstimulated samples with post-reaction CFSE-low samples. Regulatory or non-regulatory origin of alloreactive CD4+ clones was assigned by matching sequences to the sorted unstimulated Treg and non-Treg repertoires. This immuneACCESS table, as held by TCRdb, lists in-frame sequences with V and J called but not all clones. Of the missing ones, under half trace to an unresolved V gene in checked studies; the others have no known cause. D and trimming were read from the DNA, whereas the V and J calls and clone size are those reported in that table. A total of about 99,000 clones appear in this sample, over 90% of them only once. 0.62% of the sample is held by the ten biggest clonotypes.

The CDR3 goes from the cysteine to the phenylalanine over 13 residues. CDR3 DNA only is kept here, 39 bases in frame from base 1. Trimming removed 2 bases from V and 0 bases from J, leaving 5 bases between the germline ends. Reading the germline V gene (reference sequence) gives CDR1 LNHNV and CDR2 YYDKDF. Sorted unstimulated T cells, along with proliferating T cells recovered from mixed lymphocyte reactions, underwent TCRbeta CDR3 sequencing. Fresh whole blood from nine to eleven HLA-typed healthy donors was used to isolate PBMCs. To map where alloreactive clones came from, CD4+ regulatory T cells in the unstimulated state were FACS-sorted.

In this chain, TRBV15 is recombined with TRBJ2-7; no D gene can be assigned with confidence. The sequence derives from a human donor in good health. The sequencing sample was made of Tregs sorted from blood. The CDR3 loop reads CATSRLFSYEQYF. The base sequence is TGTGCCACCAGCAGACTTTTCTCCTACGAGCAGTACTTC.